This TCR beta chain is from a study of Ad26.COV2.S vaccination and SARS-CoV-2 variants. Study in general: By the intramuscular route, Ad26.COV2.S was given once, or twice 56 days apart.

The trim removed 6 bases at V and 5 bases at J, leaving 9 bases unmatched. From germline, CDR1 is MNHEY and CDR2 SVGEGT. The CDR3 sequence is 16 residues long. TCRdb's copy holds only in-frame clones and misses some; the assay was immunoSEQ multiplex PCR. Of approximately 340,000 clones listed, 80% to 90% are singletons. Treatment indicated: roughly 18 received Ad26.COV2.S at low or high dose, single or two shots; five or six received placebo; per-sample allocation not given. The investigators took samples on day 63 after the first vaccine or placebo injection. The sample was peripheral blood, taken in a trial of Ad26.COV2.S vaccine versus placebo. The TCR comes from a person aged 18-60 years who received the Ad26.COV2.S COVID-19 vaccine or a placebo. The V and J genes are TRBV6-2 or TRBV6-3 and TRBJ2-5, with 13 bases identical to TRBD2. The chain's CDR3 is CASSTNRGLAGETQYF. The CDR3 nucleotides are TGTGCCAGCAGCACCAACAGGGGACTAGCGGGGGAGACCCAGTACTTC.